This T cell receptor (beta chain) emerged from a study of blood T cell repertoires in COVID-19. At the level of the study: Sites in the United States, Italy and Spain provided acute and convalescent COVID-19 samples.

The trim removed 5 bases at V and 8 bases at J, leaving 12 bases unmatched. The CDR3 contains 15 residues. The germline gives CDR1 MNHEY, CDR2 SVGAGI. This clone was recorded a few times. Original methodology: Scientists estimated how many nucleated cells there were by amplifying reference gene primers. Only in-frame clones appear in the TCRdb table, and some are missing; sequencing was by immunoSEQ multiplex PCR. V and J calls and clone size are those listed in that table; D and trimming were worked out from the DNA. The repertoire has 270,000 or so clones, about 85% of them found once; the top ten carry about an eighth.

The specimen sequenced was peripheral blood. The sequence was obtained from a human donor in a cohort sampled during active COVID-19. The V gene is TRBV6-5, the J gene TRBJ1-5; 7 positions match TRBD1. As DNA, the CDR3 is TGTGCCAGCAGTAGTACAGGGGCGGGAACTAAGCCCCAGCATTTT. Protein sequence: CASSSTGAGTKPQHF.